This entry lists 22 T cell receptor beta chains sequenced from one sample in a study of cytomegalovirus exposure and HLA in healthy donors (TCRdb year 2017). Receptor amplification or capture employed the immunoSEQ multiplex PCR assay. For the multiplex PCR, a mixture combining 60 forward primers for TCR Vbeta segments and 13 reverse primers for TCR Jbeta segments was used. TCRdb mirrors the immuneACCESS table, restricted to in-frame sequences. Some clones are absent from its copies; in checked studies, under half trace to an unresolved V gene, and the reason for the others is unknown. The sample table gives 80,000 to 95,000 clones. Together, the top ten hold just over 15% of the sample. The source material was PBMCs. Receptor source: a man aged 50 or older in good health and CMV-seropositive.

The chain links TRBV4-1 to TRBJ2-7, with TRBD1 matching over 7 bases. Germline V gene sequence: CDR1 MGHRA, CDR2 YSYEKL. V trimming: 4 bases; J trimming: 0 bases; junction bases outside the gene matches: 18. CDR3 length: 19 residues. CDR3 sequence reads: CASSPMSVRLTGPSYEQYF. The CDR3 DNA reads TGCGCCAGCAGCCCGATGTCCGTCCGTTTGACAGGGCCCTCCTACGAGCAGTACTTC.

The CDR3 here is CASRVLGQEPQHF. The DNA for the CDR3 is TGTGCCAGCAGGGTCCTGGGGCAGGAGCCCCAGCATTTT. The V call is TRBV2, the J call TRBJ1-5; the D gene is possibly TRBD1 (5 bases). Trimming pared 6 bases from V and 8 bases from J, leaving 14 bases between. The length of the CDR3 is 13 residues. CDR1 is SNHLY and CDR2 is FYNNEI in the germline V gene.

CDR3 sequence: CASSLGWVGSSYNEQFF. The CDR3, as DNA: TGTGCCAGCAGCTTAGGTTGGGTTGGGAGCTCCTACAATGAGCAGTTCTTC. The rearrangement joins TRBV7-9 to TRBJ2-1, with a weak D call TRBD2 (5 bases). Germline assignment: CDR1 SEHNR and CDR2 FQNEAQ (reference sequence). Trimming took off 1 base at V and 0 bases at J, with 13 bases between the two ends. The CDR3 loop spans 17 amino acids.

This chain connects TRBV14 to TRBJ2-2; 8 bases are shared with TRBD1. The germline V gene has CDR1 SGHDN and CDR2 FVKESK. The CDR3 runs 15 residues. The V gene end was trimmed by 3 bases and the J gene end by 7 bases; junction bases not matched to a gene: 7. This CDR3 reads CASSHVRGPHGELFF. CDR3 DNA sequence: TGTGCCAGCAGCCACGTCAGGGGGCCCCACGGGGAGCTGTTTTTT.

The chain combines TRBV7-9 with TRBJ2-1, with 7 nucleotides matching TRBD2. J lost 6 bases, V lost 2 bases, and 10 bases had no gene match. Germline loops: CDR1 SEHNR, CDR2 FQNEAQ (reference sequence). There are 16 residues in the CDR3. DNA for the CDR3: TGTGCCAGCAGCTTAAGTGGGAGGGCCCGAACCAATGAGCAGTTCTTC. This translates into CASSLSGRARTNEQFF.

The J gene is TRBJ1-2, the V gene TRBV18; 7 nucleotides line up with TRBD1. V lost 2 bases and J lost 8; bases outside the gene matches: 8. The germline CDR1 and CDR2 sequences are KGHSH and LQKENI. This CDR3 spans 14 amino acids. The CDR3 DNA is TGTGCCAGCTCACCAGACAGGGCCTTAGGGGGCTACACCTTC. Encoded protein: CASSPDRALGGYTF.

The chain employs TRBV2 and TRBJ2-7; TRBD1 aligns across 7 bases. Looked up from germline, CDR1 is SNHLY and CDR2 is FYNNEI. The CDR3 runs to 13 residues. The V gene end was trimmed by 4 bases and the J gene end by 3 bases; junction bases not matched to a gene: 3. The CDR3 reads CASSGQGHYEQYF. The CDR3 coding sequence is TGTGCCAGCAGTGGACAGGGCCACTACGAGCAGTACTTC.

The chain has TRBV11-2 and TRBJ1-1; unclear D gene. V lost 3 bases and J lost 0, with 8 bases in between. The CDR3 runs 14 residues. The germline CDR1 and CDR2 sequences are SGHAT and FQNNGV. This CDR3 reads CASSFGRLNTEAFF. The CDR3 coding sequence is TGTGCCAGCAGCTTCGGCAGGCTGAACACTGAAGCTTTCTTT.

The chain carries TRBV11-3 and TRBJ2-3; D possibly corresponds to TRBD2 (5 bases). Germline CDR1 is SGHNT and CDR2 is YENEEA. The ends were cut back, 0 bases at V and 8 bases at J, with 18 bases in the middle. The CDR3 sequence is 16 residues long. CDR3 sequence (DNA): TGTGCCAGCAGCTTAGACAGTAGCTACGGGATCGGTACGCAGTATTTT. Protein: CASSLDSSYGIGTQYF.

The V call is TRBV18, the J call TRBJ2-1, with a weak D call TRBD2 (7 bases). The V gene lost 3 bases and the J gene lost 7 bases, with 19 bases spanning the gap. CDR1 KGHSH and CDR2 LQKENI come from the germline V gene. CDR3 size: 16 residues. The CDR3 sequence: CASSPQLWGRGNEQFF. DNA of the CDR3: TGTGCCAGCTCACCCCAACTGTGGGGGAGGGGGAATGAGCAGTTCTTC.

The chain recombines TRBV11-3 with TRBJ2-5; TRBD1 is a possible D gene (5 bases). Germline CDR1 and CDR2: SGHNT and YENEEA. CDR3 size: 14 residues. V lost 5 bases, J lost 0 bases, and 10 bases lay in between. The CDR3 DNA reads TGTGCCAGCAGCCTCTCAGGGAACCAAGAGACCCAGTACTTC. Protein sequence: CASSLSGNQETQYF.

The DNA for the CDR3 is TGTGCCAGCAGTTACGTATCCCCGAACACTGAAGCTTTCTTT. It yields the protein CASSYVSPNTEAFF. The chain couples TRBV6-5 to TRBJ1-1; D is ambiguous. Trimming cost V 2 bases and J 1 base, with 8 bases left between them. Germline assignment: CDR1 MNHEY and CDR2 SVGAGI. This CDR3 region has 14 residues.

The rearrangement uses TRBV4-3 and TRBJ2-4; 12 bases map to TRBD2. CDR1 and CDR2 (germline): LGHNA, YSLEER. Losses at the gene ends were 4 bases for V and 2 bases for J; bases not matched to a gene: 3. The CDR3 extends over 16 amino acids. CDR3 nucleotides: TGCGCCAGCAGCCTTCTAGCGGGAGGGCCCAAAAACATTCAGTACTTC. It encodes CASSLLAGGPKNIQYF.

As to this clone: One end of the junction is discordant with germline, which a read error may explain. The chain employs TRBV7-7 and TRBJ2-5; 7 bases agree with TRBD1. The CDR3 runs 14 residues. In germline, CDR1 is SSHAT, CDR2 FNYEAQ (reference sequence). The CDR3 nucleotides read TGTGCTAGCAGCTTAAGACAGGGTGAGGGGACCCAGTACTTC. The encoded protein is CASSLRQGEGTQYF.

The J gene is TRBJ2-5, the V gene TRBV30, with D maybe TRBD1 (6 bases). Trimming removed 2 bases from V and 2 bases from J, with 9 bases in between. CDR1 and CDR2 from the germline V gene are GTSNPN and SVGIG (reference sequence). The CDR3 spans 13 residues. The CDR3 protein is CAWSTGTQETQYF. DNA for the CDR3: TGTGCCTGGAGTACAGGGACGCAAGAGACCCAGTACTTC. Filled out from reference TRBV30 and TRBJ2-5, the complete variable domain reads SQTIHQWPATLVQPVGSPLSLECTVEGTSNPNLYWYRQAAGRGLQLLFYSVGIGQISSEVPQNLSASRPQDRQFILSSKKLLLSDSGFYLCAWSTGTQETQYFGPGTRLLVL.

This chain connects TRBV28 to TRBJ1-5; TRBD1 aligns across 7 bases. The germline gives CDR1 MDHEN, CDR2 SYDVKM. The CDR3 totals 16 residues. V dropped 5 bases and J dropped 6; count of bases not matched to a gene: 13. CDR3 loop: CASSAWTGGMGQPQHF. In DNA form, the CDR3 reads TGTGCCAGCAGTGCGTGGACAGGCGGAATGGGTCAGCCCCAGCATTTT.

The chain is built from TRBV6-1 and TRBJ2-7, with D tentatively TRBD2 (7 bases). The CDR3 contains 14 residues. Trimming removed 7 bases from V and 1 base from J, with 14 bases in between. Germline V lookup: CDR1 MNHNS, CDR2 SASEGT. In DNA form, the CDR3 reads TGTGCCAGCAAAAGGGGGGGCGGGTCCTACGAGCAGTACGTC. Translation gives CASKRGGGSYEQYV.

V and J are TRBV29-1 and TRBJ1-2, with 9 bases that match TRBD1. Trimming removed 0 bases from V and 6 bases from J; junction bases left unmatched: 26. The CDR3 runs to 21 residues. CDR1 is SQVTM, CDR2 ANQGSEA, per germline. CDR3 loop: CSVEDPSKDRGFLGDPDGYTF. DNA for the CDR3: TGCAGCGTTGAAGATCCTTCGAAGGACAGGGGATTTCTAGGCGATCCGGATGGCTACACCTTC.

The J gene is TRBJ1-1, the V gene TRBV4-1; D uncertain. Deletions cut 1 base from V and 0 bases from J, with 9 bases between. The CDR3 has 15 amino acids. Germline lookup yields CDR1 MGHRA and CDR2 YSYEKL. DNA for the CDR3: TGCGCCAGCAGCCAAGGAGGGTTCATGAACACTGAAGCTTTCTTT. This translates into CASSQGGFMNTEAFF.

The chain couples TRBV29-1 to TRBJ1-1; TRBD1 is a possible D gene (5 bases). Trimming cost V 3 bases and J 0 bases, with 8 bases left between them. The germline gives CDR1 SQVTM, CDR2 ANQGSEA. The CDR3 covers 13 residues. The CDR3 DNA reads TGCAGCGTTGAGGGGCTAGTGAACACTGAAGCTTTCTTT. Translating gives CSVEGLVNTEAFF.

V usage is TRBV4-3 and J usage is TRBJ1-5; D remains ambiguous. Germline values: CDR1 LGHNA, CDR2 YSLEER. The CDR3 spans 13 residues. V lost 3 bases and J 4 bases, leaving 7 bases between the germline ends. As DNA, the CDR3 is TGCGCCAGCAGCCAGCGATTAAATCAGCCCCAGCATTTT. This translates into CASSQRLNQPQHF.

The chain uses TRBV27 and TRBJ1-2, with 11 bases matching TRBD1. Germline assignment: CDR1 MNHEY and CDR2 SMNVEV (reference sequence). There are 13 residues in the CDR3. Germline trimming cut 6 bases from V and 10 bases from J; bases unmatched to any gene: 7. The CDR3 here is CASRRDRGDSYTF. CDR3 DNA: TGTGCCAGCAGAAGGGACAGGGGGGATTCCTACACCTTC.